Shown below are 9 T cell receptor beta chains from a single sample sequenced in a study of blood T cell repertoires in COVID-19. Clones were sequenced by immunoSEQ multiplex PCR, and TCRdb holds only the in-frame ones, with some missing. The sample has a few hundred thousand clones, 70% to 85% seen once. The sample consisted of peripheral blood. All receptors come from a man aged 40-49 years who had recovered from COVID-19.

The J gene is TRBJ2-3, the V gene TRBV12-3 or TRBV12-4, with no clear D. The CDR3 has 12 amino acids. V was cut by 3 bases and J by 2 bases, with 3 bases left in between. CDR3: CASSFYTDTQYF. DNA of the CDR3: TGTGCCAGCAGTTTTTACACAGATACGCAGTATTTT.

This clone showed up just once. The V and J genes are TRBV10-3 and TRBJ2-2; D ambiguous. The germline V gene encodes CDR1 ENHRY and CDR2 SYGVKD. The CDR3 spans 13 residues. The germline V and J ends were trimmed by 6 bases and 6 bases, with 11 bases remaining between them. CDR3 protein: CAISGFAAGELFF. DNA of the CDR3: TGTGCCATCAGCGGGTTTGCGGCCGGGGAGCTGTTTTTT.

The V call is TRBV29-1, the J call TRBJ1-4; D is undetermined. Trimming cost V 5 bases and J 5 bases, with 9 bases left between them. The CDR3 totals 12 residues. CDR1 and CDR2 (germline): SQVTM, ANQGSEA. CDR3 sequence: CSVFTENEKLFF. The CDR3 coding sequence is TGCAGCGTTTTTACAGAAAATGAAAAACTGTTTTTT.

CDR3 nucleotide sequence: TGTGCCAGTAGTTCTCCCCCGGGACAGACCACAGATACGCAGTATTTT. Translation gives CASSSPPGQTTDTQYF. The chain carries TRBV19 and TRBJ2-3; 7 bases fit TRBD1. CDR3 size: 16 residues. Trimming took 5 bases from V and 2 from J; bases not matched to a gene: 10. In germline, CDR1 is LNHDA, CDR2 SQIVND (reference sequence).

This chain links TRBV6-5 with TRBJ2-3; perhaps TRBD2 as D (6 bases). CDR1 MNHEY and CDR2 SVGAGI come from the germline V gene. The V end was cut by 4 bases, the J end by 4 bases, with 12 bases between. There are 14 residues in the CDR3. The CDR3 is CASSSGTGADTQYF. The CDR3 DNA reads as TGTGCCAGCAGTTCTGGGACTGGGGCAGATACGCAGTATTTT.

The rearrangement joins TRBV5-1 to TRBJ2-2, with TRBD1 identical over 7 bases. V shed 2 bases, J shed 6 bases, and the junction held 13 bases outside the gene matches. The germline gives CDR1 SGHRS, CDR2 YFSETQ. The CDR3 is 17 amino acids. CDR3 in DNA: TGCGCCAGCAGCTTCCTGACGGGACAGCCTTCCGCCGGGGAGCTGTTTTTT. Translating gives CASSFLTGQPSAGELFF.

The gene calls are TRBV18 and TRBJ2-2; D possibly corresponds to TRBD1 (5 bases). The V and J ends lost 1 base and 1 base respectively, with 10 bases between them. This CDR3 region has 16 residues. In germline, CDR1 is KGHSH, CDR2 LQKENI. The CDR3 DNA follows: TGTGCCAGCTCACCACGAGACAGAAAGAACACCGGGGAGCTGTTTTTT. Protein product: CASSPRDRKNTGELFF.

The chain employs TRBV3-1 (or the pseudogene TRBV3-2) and TRBJ2-3; D ambiguous. The V gene lost 2 bases and the J gene lost 1 base, with 13 bases spanning the gap. The CDR3 is made up of 16 amino acids. Germline CDR1 LGHDT, CDR2 YNNKEL (reference sequence). The CDR3 region is CASSQLPSGGTDTQYF. DNA of the CDR3: TGTGCCAGCAGCCAACTACCTAGTGGTGGCACAGATACGCAGTATTTT.

The chain uses TRBV7-7 and TRBJ2-5, with 12 bases that match TRBD1. CDR1 SSHAT and CDR2 FNYEAQ come from the germline V gene (reference sequence). CDR3 length equals 15 residues. J was trimmed by 6 bases and V by 3 bases; bases with no gene match: 5. CDR3 DNA: TGTGCCAGCAGCTTGGGGACAGGGGGCATGAAGACCCAGTACTTC. Its translation: CASSLGTGGMKTQYF.